This is a list of T cell receptor beta chains from one sample in a study of control samples from healthy donors and cancer patients. Assay used: immunoSEQ multiplex PCR; TCRdb lists only in-frame clones, some missing. Of 150,000 to 190,000 clones listed, over 85% are singletons. Sequencing was done on a sample of blood. These receptors all stem from a man aged 45-65 years in good health. Both conserved end residues are part of each CDR3. D genes are given only for firm matches. For some rows the clone size is stated as once, few or many, or as a class when expanded; others skip it.

>TRBJ2-2|TRBV9|TRBD2|16|NA
TGTGCCAGCAGCTCAGGACTAGCGGGGAACACCGGGGAGCTGTTTTTT
CASSSGLAGNTGELFF
>TRBJ2-1|TRBV29-1|TRBD2|12|NA
TGCAGCGCCCTAGCGGGCGGCAATGAGCAGTTCTTC
CSALAGGNEQFF
>TRBJ2-3|TRBV4-1|TRBD2|16|NA
TGCGCCAGCAGCCAAGCTAGCGGGAGGTTTCGAGAAACGCAGTATTTT
CASSQASGRFRETQYF
>TRBJ1-4|TRBV7-2|TRBD1|15|NA
TGTGCCAGCGGAACTCGGGACAGGGCAACTGAAAAACTGTTTTTT
CASGTRDRATEKLFF
>TRBJ1-1|TRBV5-1|NA|14|NA
TGCGCCAGCAGCTTGGGGCACGCGAACACTGAAGCTTTCTTT
CASSLGHANTEAFF
>TRBJ2-7|TRBV11-2|NA|14|NA
TGTGCCAGCACCAAGAAAGGGGGGGCTAACGAGCAGTACTTC
CASTKKGGANEQYF
>TRBJ2-7|TRBV12-3/TRBV12-4|NA|13|NA
TGTGCCAGCAGTTTGGCTGGATCCTACGAGCAGTACTTC
CASSLAGSYEQYF
>TRBJ2-1|TRBV28|NA|15|few
TGTGCCAGCAGTCCCCTGGGGGCCGAATACAATGAGCAGTTCTTC
CASSPLGAEYNEQFF
>TRBJ2-2|TRBV15|NA|15|NA
TGTGCCACCAGCAGGGTGGGGCGGGACACCGGGGAGCTGTTTTTT
CATSRVGRDTGELFF
>TRBJ2-7|TRBV5-1|TRBD2|17|NA
TGCGCCAGCAGCTCTAGCGGGAGTGCGGTGAGCTCCTACGAGCAGTACTTC
CASSSSGSAVSSYEQYF
>TRBJ1-1|TRBV7-3|NA|13|NA
TGTGCCAGCAGCTTACGTGGGGACACTGAAGCTTTCTTT
CASSLRGDTEAFF
>TRBJ1-3|TRBV12-3/TRBV12-4|NA|12|NA
TGTGCCAGCAGGTTCACTGGAAACACCATATATTTT
CASRFTGNTIYF
>TRBJ2-7|TRBV27|TRBD2|14|NA
TGTGCCAGCAGTCGACTAGCGGGAGTCTACGAGCAGTACTTC
CASSRLAGVYEQYF
>TRBJ2-1|TRBV11-2|TRBD2|16|NA
TGTGCCAGCAGCCGAAGACTAGCGGGAGGGAAGAATGAGCAGTTCTTC
CASSRRLAGGKNEQFF
>TRBJ2-5|TRBV7-7|NA|15|few
TGTGCTAGCAGCTTAGCAGACGGGTACGGGGAGACCCAGTACTTC
CASSLADGYGETQYF
>TRBJ2-1|TRBV19|TRBD2|17|NA
TGTGCCACTGGGACTAGCGGGAGGGCTCGATCCTACAATGAGCAGTTCTTC
CATGTSGRARSYNEQFF
>TRBJ2-1|TRBV9|TRBD2|17|NA
TGTGCCAGCAGCGTAGCCTTTCGTAGCGGGGGGTACAATGAGCAGTTCTTC
CASSVAFRSGGYNEQFF
>TRBJ1-2|TRBV5-1|NA|13|once
TGCGCCAGCAGCTCAGGACAGCTCTATGGCTACACCTTC
CASSSGQLYGYTF
>TRBJ2-6|TRBV10-1|NA|16|NA
TGCGCCAGCAGTGATTTCGTTTCCTCTGGGGCCAACGTCCTGACTTTC
CASSDFVSSGANVLTF
>TRBJ2-3|TRBV27|NA|15|NA
TGTGCCAGCAGTGCCAGACAGGCGATCACAGATACGCAGTATTTT
CASSARQAITDTQYF
>TRBJ2-1|TRBV11-2|TRBD2|18|NA
TGTGCCAGCGCCCGTAGAGGTGGTCGGGAGGACTCCTACAATGAGCAGTTCTTC
CASARRGGREDSYNEQFF
>TRBJ1-5|TRBV6-4|TRBD1|12|NA
TGTGCCAGCGACAGGGTCAATCAGCCCCAGCATTTT
CASDRVNQPQHF
>TRBJ1-1|TRBV3-1/TRBV3-2|NA|13|NA
TGTGCCAGCAGCCAAGGGGCGGGAACTGAAGCTTTCTTT
CASSQGAGTEAFF
>TRBJ2-7|TRBV5-8|NA|15|NA
TGTGCCAGCAGCTTGTGGGGCGGGGGCGCGTACGAGCAGTACTTC
CASSLWGGGAYEQYF
>TRBJ2-1|TRBV5-1|TRBD2|14|NA
TGCGCCAGCAGTCCTAGCGGGAGAGGTGATGAGCAGTTCTTC
CASSPSGRGDEQFF
>TRBJ2-7|TRBV24-1|NA|13|NA
TGTGCCACCAGTGATTTTCTCAGCTACGAGCAGTACTTC
CATSDFLSYEQYF
>TRBJ2-1|TRBV5-1|TRBD2|15|NA
TGCGCCAGCAGCTTGGATAGCGGGAGGGCCAATGAGCAGTTCTTC
CASSLDSGRANEQFF
>TRBJ1-4|TRBV27|NA|13|NA
TGTGCCAGCAGGTCAGGCCCGAGAGAAAAACTGTTTTTT
CASRSGPREKLFF
>TRBJ1-1|TRBV6-1|NA|11|NA
TGTGCCAGCAGTGAACGAATCGGAGCTTTCTTT
CASSERIGAFF
>TRBJ1-6|TRBV5-1|NA|16|once
TGCGCCAGCAGCTTGGGACAGTACTCCTATAATTCACCCCTCCACTTT
CASSLGQYSYNSPLHF
>TRBJ1-1|TRBV10-1|TRBD1|17|NA
TGCGCCAGTTCCTCAACCCAGGGGGCATTAATGAACACTGAAGCTTTCTTT
CASSSTQGALMNTEAFF
>TRBJ2-7|TRBV5-8|NA|14|NA
TGTGCCAGCAGCTTGGTCGCTGTAATCCACGAGCAGTACTTC
CASSLVAVIHEQYF
>TRBJ1-2|TRBV10-3|NA|11|NA
TGTGCCATCAGTGAGTCAGGTGGCTACACCTTC
CAISESGGYTF
>TRBJ1-1|TRBV7-8|NA|15|NA
TGTGCCAGCAGTCGACGGACGGTCGCGGGCACTGAAGCTTTCTTT
CASSRRTVAGTEAFF
>TRBJ1-1|TRBV7-9|NA|15|few
TGTGCCAGCAGCTTAACCCGGACGGTGAACACTGAAGCTTTCTTT
CASSLTRTVNTEAFF
>TRBJ1-5|TRBV10-3|TRBD1|16|NA
TGTGCCATCAGGGCCGGGACAGGGGGCGGCGATCAGCCCCAGCATTTT
CAIRAGTGGGDQPQHF
>TRBJ2-1|TRBV3-1/TRBV3-2|NA|11|NA
TGTGCCAGCAGCCAAGAAAGCAAGCAGTTCTTC
CASSQESKQFF
>TRBJ1-4|TRBV6-5|NA|13|NA
TGTGCCAGTAAAACAGGAGGGGATGAAAAACTGTTTTTT
CASKTGGDEKLFF
>TRBJ2-1|TRBV9|TRBD2|17|NA
TGTGCCAGCAGCACAGCACTCCCTAGCGGGGTCTACAATGAGCAGTTCTTC
CASSTALPSGVYNEQFF
>TRBJ2-1|TRBV7-9|NA|15|NA
TGTGCCAGCAGCTTAGCGCGGGGCTCCTACAATGAGCAGTTCTTC
CASSLARGSYNEQFF
>TRBJ1-1|TRBV6-5|TRBD1|14|NA
TGTGCCAGCAGCCGAACCCCGACAGGGACTGAAGCTTTCTTT
CASSRTPTGTEAFF
>TRBJ2-1|TRBV5-6|NA|12|NA
TGTGCCAGCAGCTTGGTTGGTGCTGAGCAGTTCTTC
CASSLVGAEQFF
>TRBJ1-1|TRBV20-1|TRBD1|11|NA
TGCAGTGCCTCGGACAGGGACCACGCTTTCTTT
CSASDRDHAFF
>TRBJ2-1|TRBV5-1|TRBD2|15|NA
TGCGCCAGCAGCTTCACGGGACTAGCTGTTAATGAGCAGTTCTTC
CASSFTGLAVNEQFF
>TRBJ1-3|TRBV7-2|NA|16|NA
TGTGCCAGCAGCTTAGGACTCCCAGGGGTTGGAAACACCATATATTTT
CASSLGLPGVGNTIYF
>TRBJ1-2|TRBV29-1|NA|13|NA
TGCAGCGTTGAACCACAGGCCTACTATGGCTACACCTTC
CSVEPQAYYGYTF
>TRBJ2-5|TRBV27|TRBD1|15|NA
TGTGCCAGCAGTTTATTGACAGGGGGGACAGAGACCCAGTACTTC
CASSLLTGGTETQYF
>TRBJ1-5|TRBV27|NA|14|NA
TGTGCCAGCAGTTTCCGGGAGGGTAATCAGCCCCAGCATTTT
CASSFREGNQPQHF